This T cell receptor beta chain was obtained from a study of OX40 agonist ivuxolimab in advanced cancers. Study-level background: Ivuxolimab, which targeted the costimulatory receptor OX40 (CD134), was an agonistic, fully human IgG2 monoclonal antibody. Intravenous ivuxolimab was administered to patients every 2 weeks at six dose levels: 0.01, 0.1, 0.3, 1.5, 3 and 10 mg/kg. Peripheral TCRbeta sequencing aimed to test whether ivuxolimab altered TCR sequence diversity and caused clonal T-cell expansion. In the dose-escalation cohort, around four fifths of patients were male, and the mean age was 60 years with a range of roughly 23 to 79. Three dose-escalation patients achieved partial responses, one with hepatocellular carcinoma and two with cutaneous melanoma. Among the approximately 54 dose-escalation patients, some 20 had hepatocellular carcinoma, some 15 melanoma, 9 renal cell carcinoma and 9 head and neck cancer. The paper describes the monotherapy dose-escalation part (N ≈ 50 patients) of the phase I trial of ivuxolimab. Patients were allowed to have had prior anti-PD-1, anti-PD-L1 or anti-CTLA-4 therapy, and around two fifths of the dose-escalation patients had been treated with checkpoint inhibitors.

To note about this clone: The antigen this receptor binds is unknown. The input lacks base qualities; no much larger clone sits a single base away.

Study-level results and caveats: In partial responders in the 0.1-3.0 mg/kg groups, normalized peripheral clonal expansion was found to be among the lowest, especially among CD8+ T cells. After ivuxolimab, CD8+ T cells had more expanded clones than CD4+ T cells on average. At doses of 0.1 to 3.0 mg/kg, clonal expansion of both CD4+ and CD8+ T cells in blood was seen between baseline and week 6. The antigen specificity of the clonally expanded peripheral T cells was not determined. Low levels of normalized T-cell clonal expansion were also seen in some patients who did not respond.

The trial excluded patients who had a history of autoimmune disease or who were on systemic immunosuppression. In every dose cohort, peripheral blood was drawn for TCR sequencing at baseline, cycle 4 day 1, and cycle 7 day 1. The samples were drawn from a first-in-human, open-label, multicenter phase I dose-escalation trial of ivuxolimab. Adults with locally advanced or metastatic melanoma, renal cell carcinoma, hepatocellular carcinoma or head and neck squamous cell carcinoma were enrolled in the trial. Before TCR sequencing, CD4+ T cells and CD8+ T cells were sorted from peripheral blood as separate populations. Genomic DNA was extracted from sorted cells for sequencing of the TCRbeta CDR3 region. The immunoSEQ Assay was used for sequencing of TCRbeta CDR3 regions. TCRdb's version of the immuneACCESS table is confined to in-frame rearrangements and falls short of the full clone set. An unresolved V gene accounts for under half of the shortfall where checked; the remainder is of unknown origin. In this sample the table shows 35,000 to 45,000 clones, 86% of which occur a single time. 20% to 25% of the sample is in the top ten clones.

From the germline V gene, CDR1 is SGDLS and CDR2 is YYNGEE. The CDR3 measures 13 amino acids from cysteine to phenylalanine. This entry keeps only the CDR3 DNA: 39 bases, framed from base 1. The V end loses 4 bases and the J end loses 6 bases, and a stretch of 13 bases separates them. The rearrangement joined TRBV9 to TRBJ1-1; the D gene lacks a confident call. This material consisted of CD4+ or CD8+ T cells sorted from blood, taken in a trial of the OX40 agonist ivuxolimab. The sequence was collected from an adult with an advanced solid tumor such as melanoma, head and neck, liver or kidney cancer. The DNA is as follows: TGTGCCAGCAGCCCCGAGGCAGGCGCTGAAGCTTTCTTT. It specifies CASSPEAGAEAFF.